The 15 T cell receptor beta chains below come from one sample, sequenced in a study of T cells in Graves' hyperthyroidism and ophthalmopathy. RNA transcripts yielded amplified TCR beta CDR3 regions. HTBI primers were employed in a first-round RT-PCR of the TCR CDR3. TCRdb re-analysed the multiplex PCR reads in MiXCR, keeping a single row per CDR3 protein. The data contain around 380,000 distinct CDR3 sequences, approximately 13% of them singletons. Sequencing input: blood. These receptor sequences come from a man aged 25-45 years with Graves' hyperthyroidism that later progressed to Graves' ophthalmopathy.

In DNA form, the CDR3 reads TGTGCCAGTAGTACTCCCGCAGTGCAGTTCTTC. This translates into CASSTPAVQFF. The J gene is TRBJ2-1, the V gene TRBV19; the D is unclear. The germline V and J ends were trimmed by 4 bases and 12 bases, with 10 bases remaining between them. This CDR3 contains 11 residues. The germline V gene has CDR1 LNHDA and CDR2 SQIVND (reference sequence).

This rearrangement joins TRBV5-4 to TRBJ1-2; TRBD1 matches 7 bases. This CDR3 has 13 amino acids. Germline loops: CDR1 SGHNT, CDR2 YYREEE (reference sequence). Losses at the gene ends were 4 bases for V and 5 bases for J; bases not matched to a gene: 5. The CDR3 DNA is TGTGCCAGCAGCCCCGACAGGGAATATGGCTACACCTTC. This encodes CASSPDREYGYTF.

This clonotype was picked up many times. J is TRBJ2-3 and V is TRBV7-2, with TRBD2 identical over 8 bases. The CDR3 covers 18 residues. Unmatched junction bases numbered 16, after V lost 5 bases and J lost 3 bases. The V gene's germline CDR1 is SGHTA and CDR2 FQGNSA. The CDR3 nucleotides are TGTGCCAGCAGCAGAGAAACGGGGCTAGCGGGCCTTACAGATACGCAGTATTTT. It codes for CASSRETGLAGLTDTQYF.

This clonotype was observed many times. The chain couples TRBV20-1 to TRBJ2-1, with D hard to call. The CDR3 has 11 residues. CDR1 DFQATT and CDR2 SNEGSKA come from the germline V gene (reference sequence). Trimming took 4 bases from V and 8 from J, leaving 9 bases between them. The CDR3 loop reads CSAIRAHEQFF. The CDR3 DNA follows: TGCAGTGCTATAAGGGCCCATGAGCAGTTCTTC.

On this clonotype itself: Given a much more abundant clone one base away, this may be a read error. The J gene is TRBJ2-2, the V gene TRBV5-1, with D perhaps TRBD1 (6 bases). The CDR3 is 17 amino acids. Germline V gene data show CDR1 as SGHRS and CDR2 as YFSETQ. The chain's CDR3 is CVSSVGQYRYLGGELFF. The CDR3 DNA reads TGCGTCAGCAGCGTTGGACAGTATCGCTATTTGGGGGGGGAGCTGTTTTTT.

This clonotype was detected many times. V and J are TRBV12-3 or TRBV12-4 and TRBJ1-2; the D is unclear. This CDR3 contains 12 residues. Trimming shortened V by 8 bases and J by 4 bases, and 11 bases separated the two germline ends. CDR3 protein: CASATTVYGYTF. The CDR3 DNA is TGTGCCAGCGCGACGACGGTCTATGGCTACACCTTC.

The rearrangement uses TRBV30 and TRBJ1-1, with 7 nucleotides matching TRBD1. In germline, CDR1 is GTSNPN, CDR2 SVGIG (reference sequence). The CDR3 runs to 14 residues. J was trimmed by 0 bases and V by 2 bases; bases with no gene match: 3. The CDR3 region is CAWSTGTVNTEAFF. DNA of the CDR3: TGTGCCTGGAGTACCGGGACAGTGAACACTGAAGCTTTCTTT.

This clonotype was counted many times. The chain is built from TRBV20-1 and TRBJ2-1, with D tentatively TRBD2 (5 bases). Germline V gives CDR1 DFQATT, CDR2 SNEGSKA (reference sequence). The CDR3 spans 15 residues. Trimming stripped 1 base from V and 6 bases from J, with 16 bases between. CDR3 residues: CSARVHPGVTNEQFF. The CDR3 DNA follows: TGCAGTGCTAGAGTACACCCCGGGGTTACCAATGAGCAGTTCTTC.

This clonotype was detected only once. V gene TRBV4-1 combines with J gene TRBJ2-1; no clear D gene. Germline V gene sequence: CDR1 MGHRA, CDR2 YSYEKL. Trimming took off 2 bases at V and 3 bases at J, with 20 bases between the two ends. The CDR3 covers 18 residues. The CDR3 loop is CASSQKEITASFYNEQFF. CDR3 nucleotide sequence: TGCGCCAGCAGCCAAAAAGAAATTACAGCTTCTTTCTACAATGAGCAGTTCTTC.

Of note for this clonotype: A much larger clone differs from this one at a single base, so this may be a read error. The rearrangement links TRBV7-9 to TRBJ2-7; 8 bases agree with TRBD1. CDR1 and CDR2 from the germline V gene are SEHNR and FQNEAQ (reference sequence). The CDR3 contains 15 residues. J gave up 2 bases and V 7 bases, and 10 bases lay outside the gene matches. CDR3 DNA: TGTGCCAGCACCCTCCGGACAGGGACCCCCTACGAGCAGTACTTC. Translated: CASTLRTGTPYEQYF.

The V call is TRBV7-2, the J call TRBJ1-6; TRBD1 agrees at 7 bases. V dropped 7 bases and J dropped 4; count of bases not matched to a gene: 4. The CDR3 totals 14 residues. Per the germline V gene, CDR1 is SGHTA and CDR2 is FQGNSA. The CDR3 here is CASTTGQYNSPLHF. The CDR3 DNA reads as TGTGCCAGCACCACGGGACAGTATAATTCACCCCTCCACTTT. The whole variable domain, filled in from reference TRBV7-2 and TRBJ1-6, reads GAGVSQSPSNKVTEKGKDVELRCDPISGHTALYWYRQSLGQGLEFLIYFQGNSAPDKSGLPSDRFSAERTGGSVSTLTIQRTQQEDSAVYLCASTTGQYNSPLHFGNGTRLTVT.

This clonotype has just a few counts. This chain uses TRBV4-2 with TRBJ2-3; 8 nucleotides line up with TRBD1. CDR1 is LGHNA and CDR2 is YNFKEQ in the germline V gene. Unmatched junction bases numbered 9, after V lost 3 bases and J lost 4 bases. The length of the CDR3 is 16 residues. CDR3 region: CASSHARDRLSDTQYF. CDR3 DNA: TGTGCCAGCAGCCATGCACGGGACAGGCTTTCAGATACGCAGTATTTT.

This clonotype was detected many times. The chain carries TRBV6-1 and TRBJ2-5; 8 bases agree with TRBD1. Losses at the gene ends were 5 bases for V and 1 base for J; bases not matched to a gene: 6. The CDR3 has 15 amino acids. Per germline, CDR1 MNHNS and CDR2 SASEGT. The CDR3 loop is CASSNQGALQETQYF. The CDR3 nucleotides read TGTGCCAGCAGTAATCAGGGGGCCCTCCAAGAGACCCAGTACTTC.

V is TRBV19 and J is TRBJ2-4, with a tentative D call TRBD1 (6 bases). The germline V gene has CDR1 LNHDA and CDR2 SQIVND (reference sequence). V lost 10 bases and J 0 bases, leaving 22 bases between the germline ends. This CDR3 region has 17 residues. The CDR3 here is CATSRDTFPLAKNIQYF. For the CDR3, the DNA is TGTGCCACCAGCCGGGACACCTTTCCTCTAGCCAAAAACATTCAGTACTTC.

This chain uses TRBV11-3 with TRBJ1-1; D may be TRBD1 (6 bases). The CDR3 is 15 amino acids. V lost 5 bases and J lost 1, with 14 bases in between. Germline V lookup: CDR1 SGHNT, CDR2 YENEEA. The CDR3 region is CASSELGGSNTEAFF. CDR3 nucleotide sequence: TGTGCCAGCAGCGAGCTAGGGGGGTCGAACACTGAAGCTTTCTTT.